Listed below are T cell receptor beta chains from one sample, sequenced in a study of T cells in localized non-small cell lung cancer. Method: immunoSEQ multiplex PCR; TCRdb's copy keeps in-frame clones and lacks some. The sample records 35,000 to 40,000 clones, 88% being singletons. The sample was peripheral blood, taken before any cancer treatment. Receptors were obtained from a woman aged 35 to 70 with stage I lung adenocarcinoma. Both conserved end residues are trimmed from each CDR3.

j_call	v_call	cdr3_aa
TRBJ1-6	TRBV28	ASSLGPPGGYNSPLH
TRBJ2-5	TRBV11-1	ASSPNAGGPLVSRETQY
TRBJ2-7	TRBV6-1	ASRGQGWDYEQY
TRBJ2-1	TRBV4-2	ASSQEGGSYNEQF
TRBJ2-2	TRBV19	ATRGTGNTGELF
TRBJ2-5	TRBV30	AWRLQGDETQY
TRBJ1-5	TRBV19	ASSIGPNNQPQH
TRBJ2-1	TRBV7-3	ASSPGLAGGSSLYNEQF
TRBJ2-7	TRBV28	ASTDSIGGQY
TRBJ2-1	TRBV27	ASSFQRLITYNEQF
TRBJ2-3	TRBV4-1	ASSQAPGHPLLPSTDTQY
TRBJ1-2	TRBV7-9	ASSKGQGYGYT
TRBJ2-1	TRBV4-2	ASSQEPSGTYNEQF
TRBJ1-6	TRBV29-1	SVREGAAYNSPLH
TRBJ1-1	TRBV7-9	ASSLDREGAF
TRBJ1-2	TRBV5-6	ASSPGTLTFYGYT
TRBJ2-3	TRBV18	ASSRTSPSTDTQY
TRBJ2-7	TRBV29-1	SAGQGDTSYEQY
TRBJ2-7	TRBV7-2	ASSLGAYEQY
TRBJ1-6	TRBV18	ASSPLGSGAENSPLH
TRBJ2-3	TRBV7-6	ASSSWDRLSGDTQY
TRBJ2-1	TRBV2	ASSEAPAGSNEQF
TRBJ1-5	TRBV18	ASSPPGRAGGYSNQPQH
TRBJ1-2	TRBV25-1	ASSDLPGTRGYT
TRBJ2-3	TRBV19	ASSGLADHTDTQY
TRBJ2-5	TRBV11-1	ASSSDLTGAGETQY
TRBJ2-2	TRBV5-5	ASSLVMGTNTGELF
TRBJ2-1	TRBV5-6	ASSPGYVNEQF
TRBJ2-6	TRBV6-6	ASSSASPGANVLT
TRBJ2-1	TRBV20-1	SADLREGQF
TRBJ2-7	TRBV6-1	ASRRQGGGEQY
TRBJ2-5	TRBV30	AWSGGRETQY
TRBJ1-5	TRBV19	ATKDREVSQPQH
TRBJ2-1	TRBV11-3	ASSLDQAGTSFYNEQF
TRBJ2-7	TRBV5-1	ASSSMGQGDYEQY
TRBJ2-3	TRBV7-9	ASSLQYGQGSDTQY
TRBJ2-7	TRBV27	ASWASGSPRLPSYEQY
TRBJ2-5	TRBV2	ASSNRVYETQY
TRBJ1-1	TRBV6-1	ASSENRDTEAF